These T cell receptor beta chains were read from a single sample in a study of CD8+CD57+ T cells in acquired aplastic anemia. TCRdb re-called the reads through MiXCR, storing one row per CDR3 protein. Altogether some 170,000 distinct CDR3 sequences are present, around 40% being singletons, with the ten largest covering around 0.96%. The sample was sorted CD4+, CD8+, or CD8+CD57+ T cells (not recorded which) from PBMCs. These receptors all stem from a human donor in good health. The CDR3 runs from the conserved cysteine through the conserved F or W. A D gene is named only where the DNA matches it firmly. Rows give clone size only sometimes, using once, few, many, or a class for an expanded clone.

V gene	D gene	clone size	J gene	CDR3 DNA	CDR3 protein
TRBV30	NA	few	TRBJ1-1	TGTGCCTGGAGTGACTCGGCGGGGCTCGGGGCTTTCTTT	CAWSDSAGLGAFF
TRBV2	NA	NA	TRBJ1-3	TGTGCCAGCAGGGGTGGAAACACCATATATTTT	CASRGGNTIYF
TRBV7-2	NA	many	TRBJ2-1	TGTGCCAGCAGCTTAACCTACAATGAGCAGTTCTTC	CASSLTYNEQFF
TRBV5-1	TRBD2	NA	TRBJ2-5	TGCGCCAGCAGCTTGTTAGGACTAGCGGGAGGGGAGGAGACCCAGTACTTC	CASSLLGLAGGEETQYF
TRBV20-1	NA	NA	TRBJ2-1	TGCAGTGCCACCCTGCGCGGTGAGCAGTTCTTC	CSATLRGEQFF
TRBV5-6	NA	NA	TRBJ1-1	TGTGCCAGCAGCCCGGAGCTGGGGGGCCGAGGGTACACTGAAGCTTTCTTT	CASSPELGGRGYTEAFF
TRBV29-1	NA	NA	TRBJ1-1	TGCAGCGTCCTGGACAGCATGAACACTGAAGCTTTCTTT	CSVLDSMNTEAFF
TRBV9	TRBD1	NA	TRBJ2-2	TGTGCCAGCAGCGGACGCCTGGGACAGGGTGGACCCGGGGAGCTGTTTTTT	CASSGRLGQGGPGELFF
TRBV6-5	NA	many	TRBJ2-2	TGTGCCAGCAGTTACTCGTACGCGAACACCGGGGAGCTGTTTTTT	CASSYSYANTGELFF
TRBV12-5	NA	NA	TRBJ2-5	TGTGCTAGTGGTTCACTCCGAGAGGAGACCCAGTACTTC	CASGSLREETQYF
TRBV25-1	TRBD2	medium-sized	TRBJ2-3	TGTGCCAGCAGTGCGACTAGCGGGAGGGCAAGAGATACGCAGTATTTT	CASSATSGRARDTQYF
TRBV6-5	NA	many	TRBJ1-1	TGTGCCAGCAGTTCATGGGGGACGGAGAACACTGAAGCTTTCTTT	CASSSWGTENTEAFF
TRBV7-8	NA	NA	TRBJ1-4	TGTGCCAGCAGCTTAGTAGCTAAGGGTGGACTGTTTTTT	CASSLVAKGGLFF
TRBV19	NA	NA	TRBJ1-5	TGTGCCAGTAGTATGACTAACCCCTCCCCCCAGCATTTT	CASSMTNPSPQHF
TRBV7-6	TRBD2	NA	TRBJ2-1	TGTGCCAGCAGCTTAGCCACCGGACTAGCGGGAGTTGATGAGCAGTTCTTC	CASSLATGLAGVDEQFF
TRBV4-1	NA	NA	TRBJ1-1	TGCGCCAGCAGCCTCGCCTCAGGCGGGGGAGGGACTGAAGCTTTCTTT	CASSLASGGGGTEAFF
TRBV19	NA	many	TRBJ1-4	TGTGCCAGTAAACTTCTGGGGGCAACTAATGAAAAACTGTTTTTT	CASKLLGATNEKLFF
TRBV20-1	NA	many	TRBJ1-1	TGCAGTGCTAGAGACGGGAAAAGGGTGAACACTGAAGCTTTCTTT	CSARDGKRVNTEAFF
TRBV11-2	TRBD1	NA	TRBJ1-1	TGTGCCAGCAGCTTACCACGACAGGGCAAAAGAGCTGAAGCTTTCTTT	CASSLPRQGKRAEAFF
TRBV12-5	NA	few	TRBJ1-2	TGTGCTAGTGCCCCGACCGGGACCTTCTATGGCTACACCTTC	CASAPTGTFYGYTF
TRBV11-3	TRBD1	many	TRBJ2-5	TGTGCCAGCAGCCCCGGGGCAGGGGGACAAGAGACCCAGTACTTC	CASSPGAGGQETQYF
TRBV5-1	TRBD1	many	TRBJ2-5	TGCGCCAGCAGCTCCAGACAGGGGGCCTGGTTGGAGACCCAGTACTTC	CASSSRQGAWLETQYF
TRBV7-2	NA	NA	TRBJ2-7	TGTGCCAGCAGCCGCAGGGGAGCGTCCTACGAGCAGTACTTC	CASSRRGASYEQYF
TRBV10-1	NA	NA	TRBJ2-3	TGCGCCAGCAGCTTGGATGACTCGGAGCGAAGCACAGATACGCAGTATTTT	CASSLDDSERSTDTQYF
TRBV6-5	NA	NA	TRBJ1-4	TGTGCCAGCAGTACCTCGGTCGCCCAAACGGAAAAACTGTTTTTT	CASSTSVAQTEKLFF